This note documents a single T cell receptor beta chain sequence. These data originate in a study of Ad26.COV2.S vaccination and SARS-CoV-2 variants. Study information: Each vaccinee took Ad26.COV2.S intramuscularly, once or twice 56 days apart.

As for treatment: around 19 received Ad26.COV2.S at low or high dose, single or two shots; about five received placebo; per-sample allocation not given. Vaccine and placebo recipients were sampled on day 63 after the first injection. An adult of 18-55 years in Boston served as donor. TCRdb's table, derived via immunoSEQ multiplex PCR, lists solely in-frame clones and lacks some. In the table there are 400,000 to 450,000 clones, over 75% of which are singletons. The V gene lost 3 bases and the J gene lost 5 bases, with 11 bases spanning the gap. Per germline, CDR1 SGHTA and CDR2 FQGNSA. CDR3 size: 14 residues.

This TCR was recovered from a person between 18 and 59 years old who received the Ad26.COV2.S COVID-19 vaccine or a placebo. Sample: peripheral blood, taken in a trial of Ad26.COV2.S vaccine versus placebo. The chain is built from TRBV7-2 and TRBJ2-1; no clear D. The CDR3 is CASSFSRGDNEQFF. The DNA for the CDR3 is TGTGCCAGCAGCTTTTCCCGAGGAGACAATGAGCAGTTCTTC.